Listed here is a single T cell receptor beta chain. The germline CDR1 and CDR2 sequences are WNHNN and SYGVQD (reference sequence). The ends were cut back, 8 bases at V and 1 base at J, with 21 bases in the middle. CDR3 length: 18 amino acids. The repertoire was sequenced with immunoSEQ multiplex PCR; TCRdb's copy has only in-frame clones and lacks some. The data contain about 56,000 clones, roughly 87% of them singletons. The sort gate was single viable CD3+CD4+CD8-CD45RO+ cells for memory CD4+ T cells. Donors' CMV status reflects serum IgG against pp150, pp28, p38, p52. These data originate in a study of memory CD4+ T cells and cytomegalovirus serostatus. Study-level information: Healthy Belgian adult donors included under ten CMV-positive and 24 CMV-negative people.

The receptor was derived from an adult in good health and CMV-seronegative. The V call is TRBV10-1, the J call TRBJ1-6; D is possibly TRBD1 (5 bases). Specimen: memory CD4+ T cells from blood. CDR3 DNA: TGCGCCAGCCAGTCGAGAGGCAGGGTATGTTCCTATAATTCACCCCTCCACTTT. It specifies CASQSRGRVCSYNSPLHF.